The 3 T cell receptor beta chains reported below all come from one sample, sequenced in a study of T cells after yellow fever vaccination. TCRdb passed the 5' RACE reads through MiXCR, listing each CDR3 protein once. The table shows some 320,000 distinct CDR3 sequences, with roughly 8.7% occurring only once. Specimen: PBMCs, collected on the day of the first yellow fever vaccination. These receptor sequences come from a man between 18 and 29 years old who received the YFV17D yellow fever vaccine.

This clonotype was recorded a few times. This chain uses TRBV7-2 with TRBJ2-7, with TRBD1 matching over 9 bases. After removal of 4 bases from V and 1 base from J, the junction contained 8 bases not matched to a gene. CDR3 length: 16 amino acids. Germline V gene lookup returns CDR1 SGHTA and CDR2 FQGNSA. As DNA, the CDR3 is TGTGCCAGCAGCTCTCGGGCGGGACAGGGATCCTACGAGCAGTACTTC. Amino acids: CASSSRAGQGSYEQYF.

This rearrangement joins TRBV5-1 to TRBJ1-2; D unresolved. This CDR3 spans 14 amino acids. V shed 6 bases and J shed 0 bases, with 12 bases lying between them. Germline CDR1 reads SGHRS; CDR2 reads YFSETQ. In DNA form, the CDR3 reads TGCGCCAGCAAAGCGGCCAACTCTAACTATGGCTACACCTTC. Protein: CASKAANSNYGYTF. The full variable domain, with the rest looked up from reference TRBV5-1 and TRBJ1-2, is KAGVTQTPRYLIKTRGQQVTLSCSPISGHRSVSWYQQTPGQGLQFLFEYFSETQRNKGNFPGRFSGRQFSNSRSEMNVSTLELGDSALYLCASKAANSNYGYTFGSGTRLTVV.

This clonotype was observed a few times. The chain has TRBV10-2 and TRBJ2-3; D not certain. The V gene's germline CDR1 is WSHSY and CDR2 SAAADI. Trimming removed 0 bases at V and 4 bases at J, with 2 bases between. The CDR3 runs 12 residues. The CDR3 nucleotides are TGCGCCAGCAGTGAGTCGTCAGATACGCAGTATTTT. This gives the protein CASSESSDTQYF.